This entry features one TCR beta chain sequence. This entry belongs to a study of blood T cell repertoires in COVID-19. The overall study: COVID-19 samples, acute and convalescent, were from the United States, Italy and Spain. PBMCs, B-cell-depleted T cells, or T cells provided the cDNA or gDNA that made up the material.

This CDR3 contains 16 residues. V was shortened by 5 bases and J by 0 bases, with 14 bases between the two germline ends. Germline loops: CDR1 MDHEN, CDR2 SYDVKM. Produced via immunoSEQ multiplex PCR; TCRdb's table is partial and in-frame only. The repertoire holds fewer than 400,000 clones, 80% to 90% seen once, with about 5% in the top ten. The chain couples TRBV28 to TRBJ2-1, with a weak D call TRBD2 (6 bases). The TCR was taken from a man in his thirties or forties who had recovered from COVID-19. Sequencing was done on a sample of PBMCs or T cells enriched from blood (not recorded which). CDR3 DNA: TGTGCCAGCAGTAGGGTGGAGGGCGGCTCCTACAATGAGCAGTTCTTC. Translated, it gives CASSRVEGGSYNEQFF.